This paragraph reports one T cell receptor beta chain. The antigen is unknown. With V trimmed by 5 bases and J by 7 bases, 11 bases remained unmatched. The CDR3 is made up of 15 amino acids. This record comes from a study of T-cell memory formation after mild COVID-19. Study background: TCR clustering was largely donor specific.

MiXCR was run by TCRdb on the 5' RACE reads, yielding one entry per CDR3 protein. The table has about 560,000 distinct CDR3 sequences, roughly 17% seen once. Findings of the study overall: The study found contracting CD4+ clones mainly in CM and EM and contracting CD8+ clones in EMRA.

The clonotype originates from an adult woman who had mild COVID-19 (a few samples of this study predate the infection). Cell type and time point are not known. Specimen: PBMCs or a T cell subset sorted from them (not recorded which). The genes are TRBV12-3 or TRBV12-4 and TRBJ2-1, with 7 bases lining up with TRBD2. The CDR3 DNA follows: TGTGCCAGCAGTAAAGCGGGGCCTACGAGTAATGAGCAGTTCTTC. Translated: CASSKAGPTSNEQFF.